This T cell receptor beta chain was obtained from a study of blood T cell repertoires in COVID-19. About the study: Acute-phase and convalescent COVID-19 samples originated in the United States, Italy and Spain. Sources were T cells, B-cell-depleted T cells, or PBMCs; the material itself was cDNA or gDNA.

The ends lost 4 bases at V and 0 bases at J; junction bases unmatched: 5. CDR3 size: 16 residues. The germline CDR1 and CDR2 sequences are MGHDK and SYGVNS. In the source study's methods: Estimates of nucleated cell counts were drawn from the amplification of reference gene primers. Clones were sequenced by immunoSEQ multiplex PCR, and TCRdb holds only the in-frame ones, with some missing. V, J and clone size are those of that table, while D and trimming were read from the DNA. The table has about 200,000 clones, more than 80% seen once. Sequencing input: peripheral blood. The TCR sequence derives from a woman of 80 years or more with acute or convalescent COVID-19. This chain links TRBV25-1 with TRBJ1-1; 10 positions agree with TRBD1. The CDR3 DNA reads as TGTGCCAGCAGTGGAACGGGACAGGGGATGAACACTGAAGCTTTCTTT. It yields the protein CASSGTGQGMNTEAFF.